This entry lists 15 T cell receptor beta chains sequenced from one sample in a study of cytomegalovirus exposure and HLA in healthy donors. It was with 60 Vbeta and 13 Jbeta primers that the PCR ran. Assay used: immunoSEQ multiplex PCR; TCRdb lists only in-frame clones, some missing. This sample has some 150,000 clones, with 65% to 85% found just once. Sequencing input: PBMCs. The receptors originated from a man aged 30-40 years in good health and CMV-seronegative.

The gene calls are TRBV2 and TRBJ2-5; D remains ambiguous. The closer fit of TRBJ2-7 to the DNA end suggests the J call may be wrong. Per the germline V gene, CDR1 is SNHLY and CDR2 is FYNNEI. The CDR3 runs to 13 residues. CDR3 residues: CASMQAPGLEQYF. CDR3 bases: TGTGCCAGCATGCAGGCCCCAGGTCTCGAGCAGTACTTC.

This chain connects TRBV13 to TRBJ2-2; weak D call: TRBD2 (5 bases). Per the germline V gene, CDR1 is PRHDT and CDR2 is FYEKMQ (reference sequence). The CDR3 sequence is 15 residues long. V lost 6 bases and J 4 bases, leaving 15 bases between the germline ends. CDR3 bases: TGTGCCAGCAGTAGGATAGCAGAGGGCACCGGGGAGCTGTTTTTT. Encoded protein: CASSRIAEGTGELFF. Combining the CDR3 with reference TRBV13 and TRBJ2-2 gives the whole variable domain AAGVIQSPRHLIKEKRETATLKCYPIPRHDTVYWYQQGPGQDPQFLISFYEKMQSDKGSIPDRFSAQQFSDYHSELNMSSLELGDSALYFCASSRIAEGTGELFFGEGSRLTVL.

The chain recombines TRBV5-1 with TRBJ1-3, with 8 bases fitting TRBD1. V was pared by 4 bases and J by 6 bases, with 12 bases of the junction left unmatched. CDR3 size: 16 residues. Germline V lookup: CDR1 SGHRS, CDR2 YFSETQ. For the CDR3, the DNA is TGCGCCAGCAGCCTCCCTTTGACAGGGGCCGTAAACACCATATATTTT. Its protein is CASSLPLTGAVNTIYF.

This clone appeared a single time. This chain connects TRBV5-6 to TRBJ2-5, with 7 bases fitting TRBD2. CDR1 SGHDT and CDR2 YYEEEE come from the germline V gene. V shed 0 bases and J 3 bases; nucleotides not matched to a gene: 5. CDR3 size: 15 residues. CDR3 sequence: CASSLEWTREETQYF. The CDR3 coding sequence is TGTGCCAGCAGCTTGGAATGGACTAGGGAAGAGACCCAGTACTTC. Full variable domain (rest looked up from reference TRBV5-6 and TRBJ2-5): DAGVTQSPTHLIKTRGQQVTLRCSPKSGHDTVSWYQQALGQGPQFIFQYYEEEERQRGNFPDRFSGHQFPNYSSELNVNALLLGDSALYLCASSLEWTREETQYFGPGTRLLVL.

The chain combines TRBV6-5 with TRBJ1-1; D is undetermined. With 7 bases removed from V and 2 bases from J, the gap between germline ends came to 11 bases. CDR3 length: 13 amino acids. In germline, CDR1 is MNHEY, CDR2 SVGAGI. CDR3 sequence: CASTTPHNTEAFF. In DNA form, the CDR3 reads TGTGCCAGCACTACCCCCCATAACACTGAAGCTTTCTTT.

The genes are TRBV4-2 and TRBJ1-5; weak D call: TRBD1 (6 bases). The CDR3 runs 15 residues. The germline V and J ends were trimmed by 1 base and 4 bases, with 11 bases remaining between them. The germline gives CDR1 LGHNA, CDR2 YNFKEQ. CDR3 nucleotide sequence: TGTGCCAGCAGCCAAGTCGGACAGCTAAATCAGCCCCAGCATTTT. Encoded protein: CASSQVGQLNQPQHF.

Here the CDR3 reads CASSVAGPQDTQYF. The CDR3 DNA sequence: TGTGCCAGCAGTGTGGCGGGGCCCCAAGATACGCAGTATTTT. This sequence joins TRBV2 and TRBJ2-3; D might be TRBD2 (6 bases). The V gene lost 4 bases and the J gene lost 5 bases, with 13 bases spanning the gap. The CDR3 spans 14 residues. Germline V gene data show CDR1 as SNHLY and CDR2 as FYNNEI.

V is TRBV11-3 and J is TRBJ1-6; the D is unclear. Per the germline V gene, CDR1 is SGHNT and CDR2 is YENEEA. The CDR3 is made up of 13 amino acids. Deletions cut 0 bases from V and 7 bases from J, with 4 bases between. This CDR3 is CASSLDLNSPLHF. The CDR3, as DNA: TGTGCCAGCAGCTTAGATCTGAATTCACCCCTCCACTTT.

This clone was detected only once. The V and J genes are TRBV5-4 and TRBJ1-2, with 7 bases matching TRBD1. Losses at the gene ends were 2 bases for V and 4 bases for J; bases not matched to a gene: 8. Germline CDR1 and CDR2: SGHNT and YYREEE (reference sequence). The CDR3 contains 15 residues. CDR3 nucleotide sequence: TGTGCCAGCAGCTTAGCAGGGGGTTCTGGCTATGGCTACACCTTC. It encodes CASSLAGGSGYGYTF.

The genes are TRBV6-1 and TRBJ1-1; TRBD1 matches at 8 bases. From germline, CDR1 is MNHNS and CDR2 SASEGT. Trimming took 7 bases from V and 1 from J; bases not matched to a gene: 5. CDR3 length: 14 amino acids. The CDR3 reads CASTRQGKNTEAFF. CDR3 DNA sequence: TGTGCCAGCACCCGACAGGGGAAGAACACTGAAGCTTTCTTT.

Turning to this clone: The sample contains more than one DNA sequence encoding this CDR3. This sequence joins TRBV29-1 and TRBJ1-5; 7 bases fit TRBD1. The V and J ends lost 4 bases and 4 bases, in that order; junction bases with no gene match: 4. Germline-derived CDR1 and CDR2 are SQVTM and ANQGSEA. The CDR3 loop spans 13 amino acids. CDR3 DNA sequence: TGCAGCGTTGCAGACAGGGTTAATCAGCCCCAGCATTTT. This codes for CSVADRVNQPQHF.

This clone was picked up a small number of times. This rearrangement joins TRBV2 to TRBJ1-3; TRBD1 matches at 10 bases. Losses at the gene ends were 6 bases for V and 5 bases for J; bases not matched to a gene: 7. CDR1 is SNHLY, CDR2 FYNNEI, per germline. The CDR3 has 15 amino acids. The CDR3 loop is CASRQPGQGRNTIYF. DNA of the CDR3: TGTGCCAGCAGACAACCGGGACAGGGGCGAAACACCATATATTTT.

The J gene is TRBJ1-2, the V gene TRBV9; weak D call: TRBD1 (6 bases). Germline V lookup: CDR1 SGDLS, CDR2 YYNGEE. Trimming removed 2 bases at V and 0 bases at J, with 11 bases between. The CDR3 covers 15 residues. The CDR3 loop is CASSVSRTANYGYTF. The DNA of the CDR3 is TGTGCCAGCAGCGTTAGCCGGACAGCTAACTATGGCTACACCTTC. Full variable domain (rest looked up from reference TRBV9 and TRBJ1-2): DSGVTQTPKHLITATGQRVTLRCSPRSGDLSVYWYQQSLDQGLQFLIQYYNGEERAKGNILERFSAQQFPDLHSELNLSSLELGDSALYFCASSVSRTANYGYTFGSGTRLTVV.

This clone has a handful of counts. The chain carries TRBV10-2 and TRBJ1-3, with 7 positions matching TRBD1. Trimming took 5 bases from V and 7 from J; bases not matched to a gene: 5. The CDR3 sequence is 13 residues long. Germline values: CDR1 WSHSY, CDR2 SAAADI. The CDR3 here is CASSRQGWNTIYF. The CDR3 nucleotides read TGCGCCAGCAGTCGACAGGGATGGAACACCATATATTTT.

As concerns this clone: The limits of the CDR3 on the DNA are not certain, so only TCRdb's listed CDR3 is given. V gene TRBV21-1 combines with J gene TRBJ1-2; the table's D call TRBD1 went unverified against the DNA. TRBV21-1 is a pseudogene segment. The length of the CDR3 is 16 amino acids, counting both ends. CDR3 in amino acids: CASSKFGKGAPRGYTF.